The 17 T cell receptor beta chains below all came from one sample that was sequenced in a study of blood T cell repertoires in COVID-19 (dated by TCRdb to 2019 to 2021). The protocol used for the library was the immunoSEQ multiplex PCR assay. The table was pulled from immuneACCESS by TCRdb, which kept in-frame rearrangements only. Such tables lose some clones; where checked, under half of the loss comes from unresolved V genes, and the rest has no known cause. The sample yields 90,000 to 120,000 clones; approximately 82% were counted once. Clones ranked in the top ten supply less than 5% of the sample. Sequencing used peripheral blood. The source of these receptors is a woman between 65 and 79 years old with acute or convalescent COVID-19.

This chain connects TRBV5-6 to TRBJ1-5, with 11 positions matching TRBD1. From germline, CDR1 is SGHDT and CDR2 YYEEEE. The trim removed 3 bases at V and 4 bases at J, leaving 6 bases unmatched. The CDR3 extends over 16 amino acids. The CDR3 reads CASSSGTGGFNQPQHF. CDR3 DNA sequence: TGTGCCAGCAGCTCCGGGACAGGGGGATTTAATCAGCCCCAGCATTTT.

The chain employs TRBV2 and TRBJ1-2; 11 bases agree with TRBD1. Germline V gives CDR1 SNHLY, CDR2 FYNNEI. There are 14 residues in the CDR3. Losses at the gene ends were 6 bases for V and 7 bases for J; bases not matched to a gene: 7. CDR3 sequence (DNA): TGTGCCAGCAGCGGGACAGGGGGTCCTCGTGGCTACACCTTC. Its protein is CASSGTGGPRGYTF.

The rearrangement uses TRBV29-1 and TRBJ2-4; TRBD1 might be the D (5 bases). The length of the CDR3 is 12 residues. Germline CDR1 reads SQVTM; CDR2 reads ANQGSEA. The V and J ends lost 3 bases and 6 bases respectively, with 9 bases between them. This CDR3 is CSVEGRGNIQYF. CDR3 coding DNA: TGCAGCGTTGAGGGAAGGGGAAACATTCAGTACTTC.

The gene calls are TRBV7-2 and TRBJ2-5, with 7 bases matching TRBD1. CDR1 SGHTA and CDR2 FQGNSA come from the germline V gene. The CDR3 contains 14 residues. The junction had 5 bases not matched to a gene; V was cut back by 4 bases and J by 3 bases. This CDR3 is CASSSPGTEETQYF. In nucleotides, the CDR3 is TGTGCCAGCAGCTCCCCCGGGACAGAAGAGACCCAGTACTTC.

This clone was seen a handful of times. The genes are TRBV7-2 and TRBJ1-2; possibly TRBD1 for D (5 bases). The V and J ends lost 1 base and 8 bases respectively, with 11 bases between them. CDR1 SGHTA and CDR2 FQGNSA come from the germline V gene. This CDR3 spans 13 amino acids. Written as DNA, the CDR3 is TGTGCCAGCAGCTTAGGGACACAGCCCGGCTACACCTTC. It codes for CASSLGTQPGYTF.

The genes are TRBV28 and TRBJ2-1; 8 nucleotides align to TRBD2. V lost 7 bases and J lost 1; bases outside the gene matches: 6. CDR3 length: 15 residues. The germline gives CDR1 MDHEN, CDR2 SYDVKM. CDR3 region: CASTPSGGSYNEQFF. CDR3 nucleotide sequence: TGTGCCAGCACCCCCAGCGGGGGTTCCTACAATGAGCAGTTCTTC.

J is TRBJ2-3 and V is TRBV28; maybe TRBD1 (6 bases). There are 16 residues in the CDR3. V gave up 5 bases and J gave up 4 bases, with 19 bases separating them. CDR1 and CDR2 from the germline V gene are MDHEN and SYDVKM. The CDR3: CASSTLQGSSSDTQYF. The CDR3 coding sequence is TGTGCCAGCAGTACCCTACAGGGTTCTAGCTCAGATACGCAGTATTTT.

The gene calls are TRBV6-2 or TRBV6-3 and TRBJ2-7; 7 nucleotides line up with TRBD1. V was clipped by 6 bases and J by 6 bases; unmatched bases: 8. Germline loops: CDR1 MNHEY, CDR2 SVGEGT. The CDR3 is 13 residues long. The CDR3 DNA is TGTGCCAGCAGCGATCGACAGGGCGGCGAGCAGTACGTC. Its protein is CASSDRQGGEQYV.

J is TRBJ1-1 and V is TRBV4-1, with D perhaps TRBD1 (6 bases). Germline values: CDR1 MGHRA, CDR2 YSYEKL. V was cut by 0 bases and J by 1 base, with 9 bases left in between. This CDR3 is 15 amino acids long. Written as DNA, the CDR3 is TGCGCCAGCAGCCAAGATGGGGGACAGAACACTGAAGCTTTCTTT. Protein: CASSQDGGQNTEAFF.

V and J are TRBV9 and TRBJ2-7; 8 bases are shared with TRBD1. The CDR3 loop spans 14 amino acids. CDR1 is SGDLS, CDR2 YYNGEE, per germline. V gave up 7 bases and J gave up 1 base; unmatched junction bases: 7. For the CDR3, the DNA is TGTGCCAGCGGAAGAGACAGGGGTTCCTACGAGCAGTACTTC. Its protein product is CASGRDRGSYEQYF.

CDR3 residues: CASRADRNYGYTF. The CDR3 coding sequence is TGTGCCAGCAGGGCCGACAGGAACTATGGCTACACCTTC. This chain joins TRBV2 and TRBJ1-2, with D tentatively TRBD1 (6 bases). V was shortened by 6 bases and J by 2 bases, with 10 bases between the two germline ends. CDR1 is SNHLY and CDR2 is FYNNEI in the germline V gene. The CDR3 consists of 13 residues.

The chain recombines TRBV28 with TRBJ1-3, with D possibly TRBD1 on 5 matching bases. The length of the CDR3 is 15 residues. Germline V gene lookup returns CDR1 MDHEN and CDR2 SYDVKM. V was pared by 10 bases and J by 4 bases, with 20 bases between. CDR3 in amino acids: CATLGGGEMGNTIYF. The CDR3 nucleotides read TGTGCCACCCTCGGGGGAGGGGAGATGGGAAACACCATATATTTT. The variable domain in full, with the rest retrieved from reference TRBV28 and TRBJ1-3, is DVKVTQSSRYLVKRTGEKVFLECVQDMDHENMFWYRQDPGLGLRLIYFSYDVKMKEKGDIPEGYSVSREKKERFSLILESASTNQTSMYLCATLGGGEMGNTIYFGEGSWLTVV.

The genes are TRBV7-9 and TRBJ1-1, with 7 bases fitting TRBD1. With V trimmed by 1 base and J by 10 bases, 6 bases remained unmatched. This CDR3 is 13 amino acids long. Germline CDR1 and CDR2: SEHNR and FQNEAQ (reference sequence). CDR3 coding DNA: TGTGCCAGCAGCTTAGAGGGGGCGCACGGAGCTTTCTTT. This codes for CASSLEGAHGAFF.

The rearrangement joins TRBV7-3 to TRBJ1-6; 9 bases map to TRBD1. V shed 5 bases, J shed 9 bases, and the junction held 8 bases outside the gene matches. Per the germline V gene, CDR1 is SGHTA and CDR2 is FQGTGA. The CDR3 sequence is 15 residues long. CDR3 residues: CASSRTGGGGSPLHF. CDR3 DNA sequence: TGTGCCAGCAGCAGAACAGGGGGCGGGGGTTCACCCCTCCACTTT.

This rearrangement joins TRBV29-1 to TRBJ1-1, with a weak D call TRBD1 (5 bases). The CDR3 extends over 13 amino acids. In germline, CDR1 is SQVTM, CDR2 ANQGSEA. V lost 6 bases and J lost 1, with 12 bases in between. CDR3 nucleotide sequence: TGCAGCGTCGAACCGCAGGGGAACACTGAAGCTTTCTTT. Amino acid sequence: CSVEPQGNTEAFF.

This clone occurred once. The gene calls are TRBV6-5 and TRBJ1-3; tentative D call: TRBD1 (6 bases). The V gene's germline CDR1 is MNHEY and CDR2 SVGAGI. Trimming removed 2 bases from V and 8 bases from J, with 16 bases in between. The CDR3 sequence is 15 residues long. CDR3 nucleotide sequence: TGTGCCAGCAGTTACGGGGGACAATACGGAGACACCATATATTTT. The encoded protein is CASSYGGQYGDTIYF.

In this sample, this clone turned up once. This chain uses TRBV18 with TRBJ1-6, with D possibly TRBD1 on 6 matching bases. There are 15 residues in the CDR3. Germline V gene lookup returns CDR1 KGHSH and CDR2 LQKENI. Trimming cost V 8 bases and J 1 base, with 12 bases left between them. CDR3 amino acids: CASPDRTSYNSPLHF. The CDR3 DNA reads as TGTGCCAGCCCCGACAGGACTTCCTATAATTCACCCCTCCACTTT.